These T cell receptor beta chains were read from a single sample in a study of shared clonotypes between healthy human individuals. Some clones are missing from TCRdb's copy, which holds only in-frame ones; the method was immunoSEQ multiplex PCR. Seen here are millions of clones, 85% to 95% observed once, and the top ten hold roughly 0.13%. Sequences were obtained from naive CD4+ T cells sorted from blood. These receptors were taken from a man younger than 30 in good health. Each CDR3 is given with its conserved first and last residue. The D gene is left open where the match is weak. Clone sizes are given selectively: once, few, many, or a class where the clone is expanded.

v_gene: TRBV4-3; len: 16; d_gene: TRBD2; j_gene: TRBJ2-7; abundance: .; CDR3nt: TGCGCCAGCAGCCAAGGACAAGCGGGGCCCCCCTGGGAGCAGTACTTC; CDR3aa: CASSQGQAGPPWEQYF
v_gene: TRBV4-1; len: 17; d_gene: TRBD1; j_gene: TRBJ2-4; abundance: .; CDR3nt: TGCGCCAGCAGCCAAAACCCAGGGGGTGTAGCCAAAAACATTCAGTACTTC; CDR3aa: CASSQNPGGVAKNIQYF
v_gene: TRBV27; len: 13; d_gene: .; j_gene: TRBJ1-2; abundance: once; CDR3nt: TGTGCCAGCTCCCCCCACGTTTACTATGGCTACACCTTC; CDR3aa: CASSPHVYYGYTF
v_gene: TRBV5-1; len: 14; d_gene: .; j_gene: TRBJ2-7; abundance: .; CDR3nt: TGCGCCAGCAGCTTGACAGAGGCTAGCTACGAGCAGTACTTC; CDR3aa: CASSLTEASYEQYF
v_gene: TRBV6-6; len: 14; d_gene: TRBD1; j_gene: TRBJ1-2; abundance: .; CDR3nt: TGTGCCAGCAGTTCAGACAGGGGGCGAGGGGGCTACACCTTC; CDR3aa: CASSSDRGRGGYTF
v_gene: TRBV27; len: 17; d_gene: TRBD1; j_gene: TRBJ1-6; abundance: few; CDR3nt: TGTGCCAGCAGCCCCTTCTTTCCGGGACAGGTTAATTCACCCCTCCACTTT; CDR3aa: CASSPFFPGQVNSPLHF
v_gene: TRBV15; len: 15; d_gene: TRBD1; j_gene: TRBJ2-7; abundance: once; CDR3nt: TGTGCCACCAGCAGAGGTAGAGACAGGGTCGACGAGCAGTACTTC; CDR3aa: CATSRGRDRVDEQYF
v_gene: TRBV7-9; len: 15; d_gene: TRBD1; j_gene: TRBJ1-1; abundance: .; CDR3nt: TGTGCCAGCAGCTTAGATGACAGGGCGGCCACTGAAGCTTTCTTT; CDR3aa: CASSLDDRAATEAFF
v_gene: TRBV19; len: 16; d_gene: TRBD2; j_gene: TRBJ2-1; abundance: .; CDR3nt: TGTGCCAGTCAATCTCTCGGGCGGGGGTACTACAATGAGCAGTTCTTC; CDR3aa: CASQSLGRGYYNEQFF
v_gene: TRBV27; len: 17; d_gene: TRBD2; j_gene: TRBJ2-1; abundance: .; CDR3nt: TGTGCCAGCAGTCAGACCCGGACTAGCGGGAGGGGGGATGAGCAGTTCTTC; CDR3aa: CASSQTRTSGRGDEQFF
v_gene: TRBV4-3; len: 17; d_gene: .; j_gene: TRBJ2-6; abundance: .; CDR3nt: TGCGCCAGCAGCCAAGCTCTAGATAGCTCTGGGGCCAACGTCCTGACTTTC; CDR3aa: CASSQALDSSGANVLTF
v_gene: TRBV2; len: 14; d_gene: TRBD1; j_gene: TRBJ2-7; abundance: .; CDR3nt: TGTGCCAGCAACCGGGACAGGGGCGTCCACGAGCAGTACTTC; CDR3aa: CASNRDRGVHEQYF
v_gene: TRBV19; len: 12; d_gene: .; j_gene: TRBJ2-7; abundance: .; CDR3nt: TGTGCCAGTAGTATCCAGGGTGGGGAGCAGTACTTC; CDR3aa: CASSIQGGEQYF
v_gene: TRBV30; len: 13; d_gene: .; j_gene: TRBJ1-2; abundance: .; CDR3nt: TGTGCCTGGAGTTCAGGCAATAACTATGGCTACACCTTC; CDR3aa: CAWSSGNNYGYTF
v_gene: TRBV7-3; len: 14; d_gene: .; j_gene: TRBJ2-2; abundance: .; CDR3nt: TGTGCCAGCAGCTCCGAGATGAACACCGGGGAGCTGTTTTTT; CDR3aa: CASSSEMNTGELFF
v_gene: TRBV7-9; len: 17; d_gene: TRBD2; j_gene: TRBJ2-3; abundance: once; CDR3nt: TGTGCCAGCAGCCTGCTTACTAGCGGGGGAGGGTTGGATACGCAGTATTTT; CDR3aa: CASSLLTSGGGLDTQYF
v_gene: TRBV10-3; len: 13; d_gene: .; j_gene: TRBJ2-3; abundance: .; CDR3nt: TGTGCCACCGAGGGGGAGAGCACAGATACGCAGTATTTT; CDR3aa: CATEGESTDTQYF
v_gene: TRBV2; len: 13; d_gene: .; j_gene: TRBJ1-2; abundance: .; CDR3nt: TGTGCCAGCAGTGAGCGACATAACTATGGCTACACCTTC; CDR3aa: CASSERHNYGYTF
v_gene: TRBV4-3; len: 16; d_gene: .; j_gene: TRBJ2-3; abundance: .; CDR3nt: TGCGCCAGCAGCCAAGAGTCCCTAGCGCTCCCAGATACGCAGTATTTT; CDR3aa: CASSQESLALPDTQYF
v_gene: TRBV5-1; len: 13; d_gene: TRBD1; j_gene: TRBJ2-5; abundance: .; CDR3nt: TGCGCCAGCAGCTTGACAGGGGTAGAGACCCAGTACTTC; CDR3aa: CASSLTGVETQYF
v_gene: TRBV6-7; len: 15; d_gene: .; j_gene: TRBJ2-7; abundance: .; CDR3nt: TGTGCCAGCGATTTACAGTTCTACGACCTCTACGAGCAGTACTTC; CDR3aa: CASDLQFYDLYEQYF
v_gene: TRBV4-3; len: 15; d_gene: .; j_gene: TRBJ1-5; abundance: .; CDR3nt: TGCGCCAGCAGCCAATCCGGACAGCTCAATCAGCCCCAGCATTTT; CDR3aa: CASSQSGQLNQPQHF
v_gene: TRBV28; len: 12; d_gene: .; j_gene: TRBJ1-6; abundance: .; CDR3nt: TGTGCCAGCAGTCCCCCCGCTTCACCCCTCCACTTT; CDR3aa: CASSPPASPLHF
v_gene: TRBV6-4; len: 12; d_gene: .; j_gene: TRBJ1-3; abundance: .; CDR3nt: TGTGCCAGCAAATATACTGGAAACACCATATATTTT; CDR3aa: CASKYTGNTIYF
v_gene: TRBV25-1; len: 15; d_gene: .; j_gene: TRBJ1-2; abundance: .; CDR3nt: TGTGCCAGCAGTGAATTAGGCCCGATGGGGGCGGGCTACACCTTC; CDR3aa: CASSELGPMGAGYTF
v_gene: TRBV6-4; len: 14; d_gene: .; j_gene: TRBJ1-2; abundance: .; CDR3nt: TGTGCCAGCAGCCTGGAACCAGCTAACTATGGCTACACCTTC; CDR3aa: CASSLEPANYGYTF
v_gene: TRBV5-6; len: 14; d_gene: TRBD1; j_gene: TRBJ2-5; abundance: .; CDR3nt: TGTGCCAGCATACGGACAGGGGGGCTAGTGGAGCAGTACTTC; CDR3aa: CASIRTGGLVEQYF
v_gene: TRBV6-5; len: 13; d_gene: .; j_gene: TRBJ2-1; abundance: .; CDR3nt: TGTGCCAGCAGTTACATTCAAGGGACTGAGCAGTTCTTC; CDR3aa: CASSYIQGTEQFF
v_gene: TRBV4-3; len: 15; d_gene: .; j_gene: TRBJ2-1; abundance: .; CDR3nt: TGCGCCAGCAGCCAAGAAACAGGGTTCTACAATGAGCAGTTCTTC; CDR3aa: CASSQETGFYNEQFF
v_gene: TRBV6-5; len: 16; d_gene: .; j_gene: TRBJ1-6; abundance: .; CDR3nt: TGTGCCAGCAGTTACTCCCACAGCTTCTATAATTCACCCCTCCACTTT; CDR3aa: CASSYSHSFYNSPLHF
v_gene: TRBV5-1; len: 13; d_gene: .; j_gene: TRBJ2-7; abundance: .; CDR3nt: TGCGCCAGCAGCTCCGGACAGACCTACGAGCAGTACTTC; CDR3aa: CASSSGQTYEQYF
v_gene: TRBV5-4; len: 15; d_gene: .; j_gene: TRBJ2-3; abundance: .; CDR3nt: TGTGCCAGCAGCAGGCGGGACCCCGGTTCAGATACGCAGTATTTT; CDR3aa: CASSRRDPGSDTQYF
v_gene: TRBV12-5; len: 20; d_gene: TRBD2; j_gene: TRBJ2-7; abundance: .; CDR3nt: TGTGCTAGTGGTTTCACCGGGACATCCCAACTAGCGGGAGGGCCATACGAGCAGTACTTC; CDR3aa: CASGFTGTSQLAGGPYEQYF
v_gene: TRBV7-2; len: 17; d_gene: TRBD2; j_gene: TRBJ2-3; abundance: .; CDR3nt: TGTGCCAGCAGCTTAGTTCCCAGCGGGAGAAGCGCAGATACGCAGTATTTT; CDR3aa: CASSLVPSGRSADTQYF
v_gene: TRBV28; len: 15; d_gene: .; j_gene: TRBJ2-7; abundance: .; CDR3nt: TGTGCCAGCAGTCCAATCGGGGCGGATTCCTACGAGCAGTACTTC; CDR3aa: CASSPIGADSYEQYF
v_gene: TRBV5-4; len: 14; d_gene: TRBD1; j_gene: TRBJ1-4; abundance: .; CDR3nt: TGTGCCAGCAGCCTCGGACAGGATAATGAAAAACTGTTTTTT; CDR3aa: CASSLGQDNEKLFF
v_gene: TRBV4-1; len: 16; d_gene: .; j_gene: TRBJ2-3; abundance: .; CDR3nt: TGCGCCAGCAGCCCCTTTTCAGGGGTTCAGGGAGATACGCAGTATTTT; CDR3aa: CASSPFSGVQGDTQYF
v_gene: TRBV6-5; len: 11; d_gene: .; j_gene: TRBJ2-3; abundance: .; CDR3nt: TGTGCCAGCGGTTGGGCTACCGGGCAGTATTTT; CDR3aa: CASGWATGQYF
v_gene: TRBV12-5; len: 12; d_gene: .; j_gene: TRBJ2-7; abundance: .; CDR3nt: TGTGCTAGTGGACTAGGTTCCTACGAGCAGTACTTC; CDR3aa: CASGLGSYEQYF
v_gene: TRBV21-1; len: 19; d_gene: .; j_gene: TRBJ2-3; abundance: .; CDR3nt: TGTGCCAGCCAAGGTCTAGCGGGGGGGGTAAGCTGGGCCACAGATACGCAGTATTTT; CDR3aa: CASQGLAGGVSWATDTQYF